This TCR beta chain was recorded in a study of identical twins. The study's findings and limits: Insertion counts were lower in abundant cord blood beta clonotypes, a trend that memory repertoires did not show.

This clonotype was counted ten times or more. The antigen is unknown. The CDR3 is made up of 15 amino acids. TCRdb re-derived calls from the 5' RACE reads in MiXCR, one entry per CDR3 protein. The sample has 250,000 to 350,000 distinct CDR3 sequences; roughly 9.7% are singletons. This same sample was also part of a study on yellow fever vaccine responses in identical twins.

This sequence was found in a woman younger than 30 in good health. Sequences were obtained from CD8+ T cells sorted from blood. This chain joins TRBV21-1 and TRBJ2-5. TRBV21-1 is labeled a pseudogene. CDR3 residues: CASSKGETKLETQYF. DNA of the CDR3: TGTGCCAGCAGTAAAGGCGAGACGAAGTTGGAGACCCAGTACTTC.